The next 8 T cell receptor beta chains were all read from a single sample in a study of blood T cell repertoires in COVID-19. Sequencing used immunoSEQ multiplex PCR; TCRdb keeps in-frame clones, though not all of them. There are about 170,000 clones in the sample; approximately 90% occur only once, and around 3.5% lies in the top ten. The sample taken for sequencing was peripheral blood. These receptors all come from a man aged 18 to 29 with active or convalescent COVID-19.

The chain uses TRBV11-2 and TRBJ1-2; D might be TRBD1 (5 bases). Germline-derived CDR1 and CDR2 are SGHAT and FQNNGV. Trimming took off 5 bases at V and 4 bases at J, with 17 bases between the two ends. This CDR3 is built from 15 residues. CDR3 region: CASSDRRRGGYGYTF. Written as DNA, the CDR3 is TGTGCCAGCAGCGATCGCCGGAGGGGTGGCTATGGCTACACCTTC.

V is TRBV4-1 and J is TRBJ2-1; D not resolved. CDR1 MGHRA and CDR2 YSYEKL come from the germline V gene. The CDR3 contains 14 residues. V lost 2 bases and J 5 bases, leaving 10 bases between the germline ends. The CDR3 nucleotides read TGCGCCAGCAGCCAACTAGGCGGCAACAATGAGCAGTTCTTC. It is translated as CASSQLGGNNEQFF.

CDR3 coding DNA: TGTGCCAGCGATAAGGGGACAGAGATGTCCAATGAGCAGTTCTTC. Translation: CASDKGTEMSNEQFF. This chain uses TRBV6-5 with TRBJ2-1; 7 bases map to TRBD1. CDR3 length equals 15 residues. Germline CDR1 and CDR2: MNHEY and SVGAGI. V shed 8 bases, J shed 6 bases, and the junction held 13 bases outside the gene matches.

The rearrangement links TRBV10-3 to TRBJ2-3; maybe TRBD2 (6 bases). The V and J ends lost 3 bases and 5 bases respectively, with 18 bases between them. Germline V gene sequence: CDR1 ENHRY, CDR2 SYGVKD. CDR3 length: 16 residues. Here the CDR3 reads CAISDPTSPVEDTQYF. The CDR3 region has the DNA TGTGCCATCAGTGACCCAACTAGCCCAGTGGAAGATACGCAGTATTTT.

This rearrangement joins TRBV5-1 to TRBJ2-5, with TRBD1 matching 8 bases. Trimming took 4 bases from V and 5 from J; bases not matched to a gene: 7. Germline V gene sequence: CDR1 SGHRS, CDR2 YFSETQ. The CDR3 length is 14 residues. The CDR3: CASSPDRGWETQYF. CDR3 DNA sequence: TGCGCCAGCAGCCCCGACAGGGGCTGGGAGACCCAGTACTTC. The full variable domain, in which reference TRBV5-1 and TRBJ2-5 provide the parts outside the CDR3, is KAGVTQTPRYLIKTRGQQVTLSCSPISGHRSVSWYQQTPGQGLQFLFEYFSETQRNKGNFPGRFSGRQFSNSRSEMNVSTLELGDSALYLCASSPDRGWETQYFGPGTRLLVL.

The V and J genes are TRBV4-1 and TRBJ2-2; D gene unclear. The CDR3 runs to 15 residues. Trimming took off 1 base at V and 0 bases at J, with 6 bases between the two ends. Germline CDR1 is MGHRA and CDR2 is YSYEKL. CDR3 sequence reads: CASSQGLANTGELFF. CDR3 DNA: TGCGCCAGCAGCCAAGGTCTAGCGAACACCGGGGAGCTGTTTTTT.

The chain has TRBV4-1 and TRBJ2-7; 8 bases align to TRBD2. The CDR3 is 14 amino acids. Trimming cost V 5 bases and J 2 bases; bases outside gene matches: 5. Germline values: CDR1 MGHRA, CDR2 YSYEKL. In DNA, the CDR3 is TGCGCCAGCAGCATCAGCGGGGGAACCTACGAGCAGTACTTC. Translated, it gives CASSISGGTYEQYF.

This clone appeared a single time. CDR3 residues: CASSSGQGGSDEQYV. As DNA, the CDR3 is TGTGCCAGCTCGTCCGGGCAGGGGGGTTCGGACGAGCAGTACGTC. The rearrangement joins TRBV18 to TRBJ2-7; D perhaps matches TRBD1 (7 bases). CDR1 KGHSH and CDR2 LQKENI come from the germline V gene. The CDR3 covers 15 residues. V lost 6 bases, J lost 5 bases, and 20 bases lay in between.